Listed below are T cell receptor beta chains from one sample, sequenced in a study of shared clonotypes between healthy human individuals. Here immunoSEQ multiplex PCR was the method, and the copy in TCRdb shows in-frame clones only, minus some. The sample has approximately 1,000,000 clones; roughly 80% are singletons. The sequencing sample was made of memory CD4+ T cells from PBMCs. These receptors were collected from a man in his late teens or twenties in good health. Some clones in this sample may be carry-over from other donors' samples. Each CDR3 is given with its conserved first and last residue. Fields, in order: clone size, V gene, J gene, D gene, CDR3 protein, CDR3 DNA. A D gene is named only where the DNA matches it firmly. Expanded clones get a size class; other rows say once, few or many, or leave the size out.

.	TRBV2	TRBJ2-1	.	CASNVGPSYNEQFF	TGTGCCAGCAATGTGGGCCCCTCCTACAATGAGCAGTTCTTC
.	TRBV5-1	TRBJ2-7	TRBD2	CASSRGLAGTYEQYF	TGCGCCAGCAGTCGAGGACTAGCGGGGACCTACGAGCAGTACTTC
.	TRBV15	TRBJ1-4	.	CATSRELHDTRPNEKLFF	TGTGCCACCAGCAGGGAACTACACGACACCCGGCCTAATGAAAAACTGTTTTTT
.	TRBV2	TRBJ2-1	.	CASSPPYNEQFF	TGTGCCAGCAGTCCCCCCTACAATGAGCAGTTCTTC
.	TRBV28	TRBJ2-6	.	CASSPTSFGANVLTF	TGTGCCAGCAGTCCGACTAGTTTTGGGGCCAACGTCCTGACTTTC
.	TRBV28	TRBJ2-7	TRBD2	CASRLTQTSGASYEQYF	TGTGCCAGCAGACTTACCCAGACTAGCGGGGCATCCTACGAGCAGTACTTC
.	TRBV2	TRBJ2-7	.	CASQWTVNSYEQYF	TGTGCCAGCCAGTGGACAGTGAACTCCTACGAGCAGTACTTC
.	TRBV2	TRBJ2-7	.	CASSSGVGSYEQYF	TGTGCCAGCAGTTCAGGGGTAGGGTCCTACGAGCAGTACTTC
.	TRBV5-1	TRBJ2-5	.	CASSLEGTGETQYF	TGCGCCAGCAGCTTAGAGGGGACGGGGGAGACCCAGTACTTC
.	TRBV7-7	TRBJ2-3	TRBD2	CASSSGTRISSTDTQYF	TGTGCCAGCAGCTCGGGGACTAGAATATCTAGCACAGATACGCAGTATTTT
.	TRBV2	TRBJ2-3	.	CASTLSRIDTQYF	TGTGCCAGCACCCTTTCTCGGATAGATACGCAGTATTTT
few	TRBV27	TRBJ2-7	.	CASGPPGRETYEQYF	TGTGCCAGCGGACCCCCGGGACGGGAGACCTACGAGCAGTACTTC
.	TRBV19	TRBJ1-2	.	CASSIIGGEGYTF	TGTGCCAGTAGTATTATCGGGGGCGAAGGCTACACCTTC
few	TRBV28	TRBJ1-5	.	CASSMGGSNQPQHF	TGTGCCAGCAGCATGGGGGGAAGCAATCAGCCCCAGCATTTT
once	TRBV11-1	TRBJ2-3	.	CASSLRAGGPDTQYF	TGTGCCAGCAGTCTCCGCGCCGGGGGCCCAGATACGCAGTATTTT
.	TRBV6-1	TRBJ1-5	.	CASRKDISQPQHF	TGTGCCAGCAGGAAGGACATTTCTCAGCCCCAGCATTTT
.	TRBV11-3	TRBJ2-5	TRBD1	CASSPGQGRPQETQYF	TGTGCCAGCAGCCCGGGACAGGGGAGGCCACAAGAGACCCAGTACTTC
once	TRBV6-5	TRBJ2-1	TRBD2	CASSSLAGGLGEQFF	TGTGCCAGCAGTTCCCTAGCGGGAGGGCTTGGTGAGCAGTTCTTC